The rows below give T cell receptor beta chains drawn from one sample of a study of shared clonotypes between healthy human individuals. Measured with immunoSEQ multiplex PCR; TCRdb has only the in-frame clones, and not every one. The top ten hold more than 9% of the sample, which has some 360,000 clones, around four fifths seen once. The sequencing input was memory CD4+ T cells sorted from blood. The receptors come from a man younger than 40 in good health. The CDR3 runs from the conserved cysteine through the conserved F or W. Fields, in order: J gene, V gene, clone size, D gene, CDR3 DNA, CDR3 protein. The D gene is left open where the match is weak. Size is omitted from some rows. Given values are once, few, many or a class for expanded clones.

>TRBJ2-1|TRBV7-9|-|-
TGTGCCAGCCAAAACCAGCTTTCCTACAATGAGCAGTTCTTC
CASQNQLSYNEQFF
>TRBJ1-5|TRBV6-1|few|TRBD1
TGTGCCAGCAGTGAAGACACCGGGACAGGGGGCAATCAGCCCCAGCATTTT
CASSEDTGTGGNQPQHF
>TRBJ1-2|TRBV7-9|-|-
TGTGCCAGCAGCACAAAACCGGCGGACGATGGCTACACCTTC
CASSTKPADDGYTF
>TRBJ1-3|TRBV27|-|-
TGTGCCAGCAGTTCTCGAAACGGGCGCGGAAACACCATATATTTT
CASSSRNGRGNTIYF
>TRBJ2-1|TRBV7-9|-|TRBD1
TGTGCCAGCAGCTTCTCGGGACAGGGGATATACAATGAGCAGTTCTTC
CASSFSGQGIYNEQFF
>TRBJ2-3|TRBV27|-|-
TGTGCCAGCAGTTTATCGAGGGATACGCAGTATTTT
CASSLSRDTQYF
>TRBJ2-7|TRBV15|-|-
TGTGCCACCAGCGCCCAGGGGGGTGGGCAGTACTTC
CATSAQGGGQYF
>TRBJ1-6|TRBV7-9|few|-
TGTGCCAGCAGCTTTTACCAGGCCTCCTATAATTCACCCCTCCACTTT
CASSFYQASYNSPLHF
>TRBJ1-2|TRBV7-2|-|-
TGTGCCAGCAGCCAAGATTACGATTTCAGGGGCTACACCTTC
CASSQDYDFRGYTF
>TRBJ2-1|TRBV11-3|-|-
TGTGCCAGCAGCTCCCGGGAGAATGAGCAGTTCTTC
CASSSRENEQFF
>TRBJ1-1|TRBV5-4|-|-
TGTGCCAGCAGCTTGTTGGGCCTAAAATTGGAAGCTTTCTTT
CASSLLGLKLEAFF
>TRBJ2-5|TRBV4-1|-|-
TGCGCCAGCAGCCAAGCCTCAGGTTTACAAGAGACCCAGTACTTC
CASSQASGLQETQYF
>TRBJ2-3|TRBV5-1|few|-
TGCGCCAGCAGCTCAACCGGGTCCATAAGGGGAGATACGCAGTATTTT
CASSSTGSIRGDTQYF
>TRBJ2-1|TRBV5-1|-|-
TGCGCCAGCACCACTACTATCTCTGACAATGAGCAGTTCTTC
CASTTTISDNEQFF
>TRBJ2-3|TRBV11-3|-|-
TGTGCCAGCAGTAACACAGATACGCAGTATTTT
CASSNTDTQYF
>TRBJ2-7|TRBV4-2|-|-
TGTGCCAGCAGCCGGGAAGGAGCGGGTCCCTACGAGCAGTACTTC
CASSREGAGPYEQYF
>TRBJ2-3|TRBV20-1|many|-
TGCAGTGCTAGATTCCCAGATACGCAGTATTTT
CSARFPDTQYF
>TRBJ2-7|TRBV19|-|TRBD2
TGTGCCAGTGGCCCCGGACTAGCGGGAGTGGAGCAGTACTTC
CASGPGLAGVEQYF
>TRBJ2-3|TRBV19|few|-
TGTGCCAGTAGTTGGACGGAGGGGGCAGGAGATACGCAGTATTTT
CASSWTEGAGDTQYF
>TRBJ2-5|TRBV5-1|-|TRBD2
TGCGCCAGCAGCCCCGGACTAGCGGGGCAAGAGACCCAGTACTTC
CASSPGLAGQETQYF
>TRBJ2-3|TRBV7-9|-|-
TGTGCCAGCAGCTTATTGACCTTGGGAGATACGCAGTATTTT
CASSLLTLGDTQYF
>TRBJ1-6|TRBV10-3|-|TRBD1
TGTGCCATCAGGCCGGAGACAGGGGGTAATACACCCCTCCACTTT
CAIRPETGGNTPLHF
>TRBJ2-7|TRBV18|-|-
TGTGCCAGCCGCGGAATCGAGGTCGGCGAGCAGTACTTC
CASRGIEVGEQYF
>TRBJ2-7|TRBV5-1|-|TRBD1
TGCGCCAGCAGCTGGGGACAGGGGACCTACGAGCAGTACTTC
CASSWGQGTYEQYF
>TRBJ2-5|TRBV19|-|-
TGTGCCAGTAGTATAGATTTAGGGAAGGAGACCCAGTACTTC
CASSIDLGKETQYF
>TRBJ2-3|TRBV19|-|TRBD2
TGTGCCACTGGGACTAGCGGAAGCACAGATACGCAGTATTTT
CATGTSGSTDTQYF
>TRBJ2-7|TRBV9|few|TRBD2
TGTGCCAGCAGCGTGGACCCGGCCCCCACGGGGGGGGAGCAGTACTTC
CASSVDPAPTGGEQYF
>TRBJ1-2|TRBV7-2|-|-
TGTGCCAGCAGCTTAGGCAGGGCGGATGGCTACACCTTC
CASSLGRADGYTF
>TRBJ2-1|TRBV6-6|-|-
TGTGCCAGCAGTTACTTGGCGGGCCCCGGCGTTAATGAGCAGTTCTTC
CASSYLAGPGVNEQFF
>TRBJ2-7|TRBV10-1|-|-
TGCGCCAGCCAGGCACGTTTCGGCTACGAGCAGTACTTC
CASQARFGYEQYF
>TRBJ2-2|TRBV2|-|-
TGTGCCAGCAGTGAATACACTAACACCGGGGAGCTGTTTTTT
CASSEYTNTGELFF
>TRBJ1-1|TRBV9|-|TRBD1
TGTGCCAGCAGTCTCGGACAGGGCACTGAAGCTTTCTTT
CASSLGQGTEAFF
>TRBJ2-6|TRBV7-8|-|-
TGTGCCAGCACCAACAGGCTATCAGGGGCCAACGTCCTGACTTTC
CASTNRLSGANVLTF
>TRBJ2-7|TRBV5-6|once|-
TGTGCCAGCAGCTTGGTGCCTACAGGGACCGAGCAGTACTTC
CASSLVPTGTEQYF
>TRBJ1-5|TRBV18|-|-
TGTGCCAGCTCAGGGCAGGCGTCGGATCAGCCCCAGCATTTT
CASSGQASDQPQHF
>TRBJ2-1|TRBV5-1|-|-
TGCGCCAGCAGCTTGTACGACGGGCCGAATGAGCAGTTCTTC
CASSLYDGPNEQFF
>TRBJ2-7|TRBV18|-|TRBD2
TGTGCCAGCTCACTGAAAAAGGGGCTAGCGGGAGGGCCGAGTTACGAGCAGTACTTC
CASSLKKGLAGGPSYEQYF
>TRBJ2-7|TRBV2|-|TRBD1
TGTGCCAGCAAATTCCTGGGACAGGGGGATTACGAGCAGTACTTC
CASKFLGQGDYEQYF
>TRBJ1-6|TRBV11-2|few|TRBD1
TGTGCCAGCAGCTTCCGGACAGGGGGTGGTTCACCCCTCCACTTT
CASSFRTGGGSPLHF
>TRBJ2-7|TRBV2|once|-
TGTGCCAGCAGCTACCTGGCCTACGAGCAGTACTTC
CASSYLAYEQYF
>TRBJ1-2|TRBV19|-|-
TGTGCCAGTTTACCCCCACCAGGGAAGGAAGGCTATGGCTACACCTTC
CASLPPPGKEGYGYTF
>TRBJ1-2|TRBV5-6|-|-
TGTGCCAGCAGCCCCACCGGACAACCATATGGCTACACCTTC
CASSPTGQPYGYTF
>TRBJ2-3|TRBV7-3|-|TRBD2
TGTGCCAGCAGCTTCGTTAGCGGGAGTGAGACAGATACGCAGTATTTT
CASSFVSGSETDTQYF
>TRBJ2-7|TRBV6-6|-|-
TGTGCCAGCAGTTACACAGATTCCTACGAGCAGTACTTC
CASSYTDSYEQYF
>TRBJ1-6|TRBV5-1|-|-
TGCGCCAGCAGCCTAAGTACGCCAGGGAATTCACCCCTCCACTTT
CASSLSTPGNSPLHF
>TRBJ2-2|TRBV25-1|-|-
TGTGCCAGCAGTGAATCTGTGGGCACTGCGAACACCGGGGAGCTGTTTTTT
CASSESVGTANTGELFF
>TRBJ2-1|TRBV6-1|few|-
TGTGCCAGTCCCGCAGGGTGGTCAGGCTATGAGCAGTTCTTC
CASPAGWSGYEQFF
>TRBJ2-1|TRBV5-1|-|TRBD2
TGCGCCAGCAGCTTGGGAGGGACTAGCGGTTACAATGAGCAGTTCTTC
CASSLGGTSGYNEQFF
>TRBJ2-5|TRBV27|-|-
TGTGCCCGTTTAGTTCACCAGTACTTC
CARLVHQYF
>TRBJ2-1|TRBV19|many|-
TGTGCCAGTAGTGGAGGGGGCAACCGGAATGAGCAGTTCTTC
CASSGGGNRNEQFF
>TRBJ2-1|TRBV11-2|-|TRBD2
TGTGCCAGCAGCTTAGTCTCGGGAGGGCCGTTTGAGCAGTTCTTC
CASSLVSGGPFEQFF
>TRBJ1-2|TRBV6-1|-|TRBD1
TGTGCCAGCAGTGAAGGACAGGGGCCCTATGGCTACACCTTC
CASSEGQGPYGYTF
>TRBJ2-6|TRBV1|-|-
TGCACCAGCAGGCATTCTAGTTTGTGCACAAGGGCCAACGTCCTGACTTTC
CTSRHSSLCTRANVLTF
>TRBJ2-1|TRBV9|few|-
TGTGCCAGCAGCGTAATCTCGCACTCGCGGGATGAGCAGTTCTTC
CASSVISHSRDEQFF
>TRBJ2-7|TRBV6-1|-|TRBD1
TGTGCCAGCGTTTTTCTTGAGAGACAGGGATACGAGCAGTACTTC
CASVFLERQGYEQYF
>TRBJ2-5|TRBV5-6|few|TRBD2
TGTGCCAGCAGCTTGGTCAGCGGGGGCTCGGAGACCCAGTACTTC
CASSLVSGGSETQYF
>TRBJ2-7|TRBV27|many|TRBD2
TGTGCCAGCATGCATTTGACTAGCGGGAGTTGGAAACACTTC
CASMHLTSGSWKHF
>TRBJ1-4|TRBV2|-|-
TGTGCCAGCAGTCCGGCGCGGGAAAAACTGTTTTTT
CASSPAREKLFF
>TRBJ2-1|TRBV28|once|-
TGTGCCAGCAGTTTACGCGCCCGGGCCGACTACAATGAGCAGTTCTTC
CASSLRARADYNEQFF